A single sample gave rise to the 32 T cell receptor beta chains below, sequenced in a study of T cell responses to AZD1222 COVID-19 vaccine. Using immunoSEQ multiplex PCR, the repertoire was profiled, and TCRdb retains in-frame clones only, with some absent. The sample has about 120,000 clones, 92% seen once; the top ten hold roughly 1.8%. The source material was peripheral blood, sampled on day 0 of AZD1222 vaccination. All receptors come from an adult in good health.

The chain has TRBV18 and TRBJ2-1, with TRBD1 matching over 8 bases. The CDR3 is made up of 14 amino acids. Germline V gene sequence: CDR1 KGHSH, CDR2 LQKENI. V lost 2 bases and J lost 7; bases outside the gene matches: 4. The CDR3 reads CASSPGQGWNEQFF. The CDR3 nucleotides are TGTGCCAGCTCACCAGGACAGGGTTGGAATGAGCAGTTCTTC.

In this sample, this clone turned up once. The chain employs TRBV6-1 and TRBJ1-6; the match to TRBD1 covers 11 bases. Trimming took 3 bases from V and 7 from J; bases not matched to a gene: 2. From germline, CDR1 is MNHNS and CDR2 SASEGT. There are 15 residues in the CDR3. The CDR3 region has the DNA TGTGCCAGCAGTGAGGGGGACAGGGGGAATTCACCCCTCCACTTT. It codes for CASSEGDRGNSPLHF.

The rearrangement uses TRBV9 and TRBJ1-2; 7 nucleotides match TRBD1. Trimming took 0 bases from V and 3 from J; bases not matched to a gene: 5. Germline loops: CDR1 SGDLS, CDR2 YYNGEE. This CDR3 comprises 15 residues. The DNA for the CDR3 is TGTGCCAGCAGCGTAGAGTCAGGGGGGTACTATGGCTACACCTTC. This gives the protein CASSVESGGYYGYTF.

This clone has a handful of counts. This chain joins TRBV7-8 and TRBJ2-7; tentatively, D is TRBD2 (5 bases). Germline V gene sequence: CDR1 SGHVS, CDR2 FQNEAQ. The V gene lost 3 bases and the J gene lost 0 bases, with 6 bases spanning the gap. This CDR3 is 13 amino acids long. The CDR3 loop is CASSLRVSYEQYF. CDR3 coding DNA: TGTGCCAGCAGCTTGCGGGTCTCCTACGAGCAGTACTTC.

The CDR3 is CASSYSEWDTEAFF. CDR3 bases: TGCGCCAGCAGTTACAGCGAGTGGGACACTGAAGCTTTCTTT. The chain links TRBV5-1 to TRBJ1-1, with D uncertain. Trimming stripped 5 bases from V and 3 bases from J, with 14 bases between. Germline loops: CDR1 SGHRS, CDR2 YFSETQ. The CDR3 length is 14 residues.

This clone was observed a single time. The CDR3 here is CAIRAGVDTGELFF. The CDR3 DNA reads TGTGCCATCAGAGCGGGAGTGGACACCGGGGAGCTGTTTTTT. The chain uses TRBV10-3 and TRBJ2-2, with 8 bases matching TRBD2. The germline V gene has CDR1 ENHRY and CDR2 SYGVKD. CDR3 length: 14 amino acids. Unmatched junction bases numbered 3, after V lost 6 bases and J lost 3 bases.

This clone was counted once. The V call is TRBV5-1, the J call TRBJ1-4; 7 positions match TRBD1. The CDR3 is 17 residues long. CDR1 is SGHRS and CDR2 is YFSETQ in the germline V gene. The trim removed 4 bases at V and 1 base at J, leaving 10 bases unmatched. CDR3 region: CASSQISGGLTNEKLFF. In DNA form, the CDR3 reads TGCGCCAGCAGCCAAATCTCAGGGGGGCTAACTAATGAAAAACTGTTTTTT. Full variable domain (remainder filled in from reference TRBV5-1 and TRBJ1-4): KAGVTQTPRYLIKTRGQQVTLSCSPISGHRSVSWYQQTPGQGLQFLFEYFSETQRNKGNFPGRFSGRQFSNSRSEMNVSTLELGDSALYLCASSQISGGLTNEKLFFGSGTQLSVL.

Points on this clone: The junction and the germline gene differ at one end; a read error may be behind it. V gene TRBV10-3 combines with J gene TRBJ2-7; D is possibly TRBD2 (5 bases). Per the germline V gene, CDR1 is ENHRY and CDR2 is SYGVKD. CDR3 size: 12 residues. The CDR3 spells CAIREGGSEQYF. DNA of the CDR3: TGTGCCATCCGTGAAGGTGGGAGCGAGCAGTACTTC.

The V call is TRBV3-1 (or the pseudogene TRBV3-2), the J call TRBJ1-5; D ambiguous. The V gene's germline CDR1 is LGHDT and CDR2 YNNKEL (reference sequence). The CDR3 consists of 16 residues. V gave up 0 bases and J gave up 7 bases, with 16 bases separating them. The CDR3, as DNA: TGTGCCAGCAGCCAAGAGGGGTCCGGGGATAGACAGCCCCAGCATTTT. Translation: CASSQEGSGDRQPQHF.

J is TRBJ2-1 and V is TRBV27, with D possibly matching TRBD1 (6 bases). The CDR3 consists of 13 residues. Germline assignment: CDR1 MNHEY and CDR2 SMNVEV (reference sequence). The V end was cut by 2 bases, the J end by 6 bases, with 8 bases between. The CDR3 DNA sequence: TGTGCCAGCAGTTTAGGGGGCCTCAATGAGCAGTTCTTC. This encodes CASSLGGLNEQFF.

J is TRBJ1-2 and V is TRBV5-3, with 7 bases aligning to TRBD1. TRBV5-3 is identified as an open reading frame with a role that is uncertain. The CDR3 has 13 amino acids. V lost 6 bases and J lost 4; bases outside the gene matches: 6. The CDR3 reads CARNPTGLYGYTF. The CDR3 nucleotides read TGTGCCAGAAACCCGACAGGGCTCTATGGCTACACCTTC.

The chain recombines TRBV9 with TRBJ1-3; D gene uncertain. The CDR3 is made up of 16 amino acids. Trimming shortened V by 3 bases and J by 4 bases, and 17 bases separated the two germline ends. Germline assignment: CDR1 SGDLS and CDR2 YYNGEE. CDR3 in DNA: TGTGCCAGCAGCGCAGGCGATACAGCTATCGGAAACACCATATATTTT. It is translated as CASSAGDTAIGNTIYF.

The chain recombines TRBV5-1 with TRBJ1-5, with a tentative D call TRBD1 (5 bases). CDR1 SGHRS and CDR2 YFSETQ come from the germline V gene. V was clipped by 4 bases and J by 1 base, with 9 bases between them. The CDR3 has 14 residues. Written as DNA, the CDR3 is TGCGCCAGCAGCCCCTCAGGGAGCAATCAGCCCCAGCATTTT. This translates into CASSPSGSNQPQHF.

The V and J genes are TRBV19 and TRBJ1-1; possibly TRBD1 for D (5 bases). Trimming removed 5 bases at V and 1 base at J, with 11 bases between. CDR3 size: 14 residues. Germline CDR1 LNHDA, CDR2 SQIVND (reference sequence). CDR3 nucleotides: TGTGCCAGTAGTCCCACCCAGGGGAACACTGAAGCTTTCTTT. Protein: CASSPTQGNTEAFF.

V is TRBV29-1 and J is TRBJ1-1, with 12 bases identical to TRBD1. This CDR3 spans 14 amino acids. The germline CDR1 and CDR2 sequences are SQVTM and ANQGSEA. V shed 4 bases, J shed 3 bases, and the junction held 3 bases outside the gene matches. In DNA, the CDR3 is TGCAGCGTTGGGGACAGGGGGCTTGACACTGAAGCTTTCTTT. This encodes CSVGDRGLDTEAFF. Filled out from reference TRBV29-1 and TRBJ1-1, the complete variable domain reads SAVISQKPSRDICQRGTSLTIQCQVDSQVTMMFWYRQQPGQSLTLIATANQGSEATYESGFVIDKFPISRPNLTFSTLTVSNMSPEDSSIYLCSVGDRGLDTEAFFGQGTRLTVV.

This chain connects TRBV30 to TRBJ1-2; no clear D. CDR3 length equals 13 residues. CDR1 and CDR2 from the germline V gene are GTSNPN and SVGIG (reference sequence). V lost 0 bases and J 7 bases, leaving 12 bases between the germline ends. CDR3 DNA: TGTGCCTGGAGTGTACTACTGGGGTCTGGCTACACCTTC. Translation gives CAWSVLLGSGYTF.

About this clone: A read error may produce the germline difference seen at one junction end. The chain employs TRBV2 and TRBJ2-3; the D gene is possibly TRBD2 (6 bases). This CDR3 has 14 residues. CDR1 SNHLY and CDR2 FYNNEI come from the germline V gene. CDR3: CAISSGLPTDTQYF. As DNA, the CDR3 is TGTGCCATCAGTAGCGGCTTACCCACAGATACGCAGTATTTT.

The CDR3 here is CASNLGANQPQHF. In nucleotides, the CDR3 is TGTGCCAGCAACCTCGGGGCCAATCAGCCCCAGCATTTT. The genes are TRBV6-5 and TRBJ1-5, with D possibly being TRBD1 (5 bases). Germline loops: CDR1 MNHEY, CDR2 SVGAGI. This CDR3 is built from 13 residues. V lost 7 bases, J lost 3 bases, and 10 bases lay in between.

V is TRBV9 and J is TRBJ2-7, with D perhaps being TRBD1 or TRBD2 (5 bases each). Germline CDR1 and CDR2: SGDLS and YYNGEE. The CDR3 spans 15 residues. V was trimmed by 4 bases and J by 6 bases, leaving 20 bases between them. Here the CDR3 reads CASSRMGDPRGEQYF. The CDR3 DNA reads TGTGCCAGCAGCCGCATGGGGGACCCCCGAGGCGAGCAGTACTTC.

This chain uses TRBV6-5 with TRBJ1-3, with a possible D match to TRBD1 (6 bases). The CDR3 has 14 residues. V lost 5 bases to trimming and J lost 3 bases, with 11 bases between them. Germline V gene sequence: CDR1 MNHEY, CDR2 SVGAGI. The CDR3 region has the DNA TGTGCCAGCAGTAGGGGGGCCTATGGAAACACCATATATTTT. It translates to CASSRGAYGNTIYF.

The CDR3: CSARGSYEQYF. In DNA, the CDR3 is TGCAGTGCTAGAGGTAGCTACGAGCAGTACTTC. The chain joins TRBV20-1 to TRBJ2-7; D not certain. CDR1 and CDR2 from the germline V gene are DFQATT and SNEGSKA (reference sequence). The CDR3 is 11 amino acids. Between the trimmed V and J ends, which lost 1 base and 3 bases, there was a span of 4 bases.

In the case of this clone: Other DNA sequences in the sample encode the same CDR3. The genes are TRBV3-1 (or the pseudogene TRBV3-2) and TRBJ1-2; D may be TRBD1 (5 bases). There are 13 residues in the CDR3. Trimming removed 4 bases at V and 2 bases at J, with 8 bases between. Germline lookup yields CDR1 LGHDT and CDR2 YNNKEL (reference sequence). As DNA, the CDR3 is TGTGCCAGCAGCCCGACAGAGAACTATGGCTACACCTTC. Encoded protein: CASSPTENYGYTF.

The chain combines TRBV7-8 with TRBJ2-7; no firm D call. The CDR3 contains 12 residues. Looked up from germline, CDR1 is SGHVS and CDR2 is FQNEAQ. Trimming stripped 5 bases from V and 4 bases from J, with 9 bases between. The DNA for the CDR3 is TGTGCCAGCAGCCTCGGAGAGTACGAGCAGTACGTC. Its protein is CASSLGEYEQYV.

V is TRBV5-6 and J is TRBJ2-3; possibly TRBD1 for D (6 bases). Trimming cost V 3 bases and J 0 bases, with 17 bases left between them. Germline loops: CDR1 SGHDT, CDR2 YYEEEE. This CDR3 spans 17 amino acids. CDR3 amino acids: CASSWGGQGLSTDTQYF. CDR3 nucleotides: TGTGCCAGCAGCTGGGGCGGGCAGGGGTTAAGCACAGATACGCAGTATTTT.

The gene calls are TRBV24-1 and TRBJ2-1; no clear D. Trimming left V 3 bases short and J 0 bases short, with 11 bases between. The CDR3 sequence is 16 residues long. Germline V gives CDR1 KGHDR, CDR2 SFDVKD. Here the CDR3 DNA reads TGTGCCACCAGTGATCCGGACGCCAGCTCCTACAATGAGCAGTTCTTC. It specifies CATSDPDASSYNEQFF.

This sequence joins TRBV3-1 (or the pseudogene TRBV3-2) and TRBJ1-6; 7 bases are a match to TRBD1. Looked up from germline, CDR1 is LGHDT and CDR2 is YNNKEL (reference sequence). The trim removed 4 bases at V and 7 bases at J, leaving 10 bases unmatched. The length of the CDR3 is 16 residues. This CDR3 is CASSLLRQGVNSPLHF. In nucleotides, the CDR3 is TGTGCCAGCAGCCTACTTCGACAGGGAGTCAATTCACCCCTCCACTTT.

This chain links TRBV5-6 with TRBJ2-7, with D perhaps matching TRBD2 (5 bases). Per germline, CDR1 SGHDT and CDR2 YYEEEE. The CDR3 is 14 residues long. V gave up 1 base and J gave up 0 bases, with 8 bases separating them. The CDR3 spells CASSLYGVSYEQYF. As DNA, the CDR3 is TGTGCCAGCAGCTTGTACGGGGTCTCCTACGAGCAGTACTTC. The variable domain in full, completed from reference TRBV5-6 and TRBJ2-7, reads DAGVTQSPTHLIKTRGQQVTLRCSPKSGHDTVSWYQQALGQGPQFIFQYYEEEERQRGNFPDRFSGHQFPNYSSELNVNALLLGDSALYLCASSLYGVSYEQYFGPGTRLTVT.

The CDR3 DNA sequence: TGTGCCAGCAGCCCCCGACAGGGACAGGACACTGAAGCTTTCTTT. It is translated as CASSPRQGQDTEAFF. The rearrangement joins TRBV3-1 (or the pseudogene TRBV3-2) to TRBJ1-1; TRBD1 matches 8 bases. CDR3 length: 15 residues. Germline V gene sequence: CDR1 LGHDT, CDR2 YNNKEL (reference sequence). Trimming took 4 bases from V and 3 from J; bases not matched to a gene: 7.

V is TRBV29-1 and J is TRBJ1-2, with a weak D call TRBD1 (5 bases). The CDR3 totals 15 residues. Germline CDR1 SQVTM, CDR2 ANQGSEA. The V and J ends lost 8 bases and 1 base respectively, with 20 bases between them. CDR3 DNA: TGCAGCATACTACCGGGGCCAATGGGTAACTATGGCTACACCTTC. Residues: CSILPGPMGNYGYTF.

The CDR3 DNA reads TGTGCCAGTTCAGGATTGGCCGGGGAGCTGTTTTTT. This gives the protein CASSGLAGELFF. J is TRBJ2-2 and V is TRBV7-3; D unresolved. The CDR3 length is 12 residues. Germline V gives CDR1 SGHTA, CDR2 FQGTGA. V was shortened by 9 bases and J by 6 bases, with 11 bases between the two germline ends.

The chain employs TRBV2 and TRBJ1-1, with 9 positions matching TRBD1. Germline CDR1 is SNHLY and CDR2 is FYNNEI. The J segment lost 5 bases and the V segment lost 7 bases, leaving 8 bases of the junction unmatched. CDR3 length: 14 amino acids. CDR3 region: CASKIQGAMTEAFF. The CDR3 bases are TGTGCCAGCAAAATACAGGGGGCTATGACTGAAGCTTTCTTT.

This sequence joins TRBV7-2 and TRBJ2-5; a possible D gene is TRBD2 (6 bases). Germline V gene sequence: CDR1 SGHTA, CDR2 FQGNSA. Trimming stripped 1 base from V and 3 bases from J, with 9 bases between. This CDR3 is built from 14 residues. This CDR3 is CASSLVSGEETQYF. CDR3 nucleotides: TGTGCCAGCAGCTTAGTATCGGGGGAAGAGACCCAGTACTTC.